Described below is a single TCR beta chain sequence and its context. Its antigen remains unknown. Sequencing was performed with immunoSEQ multiplex PCR; in TCRdb, only in-frame clones are kept and a portion is missing. The sample has approximately 170,000 clones, 85% to 90% seen once. The sample belongs to a study of T cell responses to AZD1222 COVID-19 vaccine. General study points: Sampling that yielded the repertoires occurred only after the peak T cell response. Two AZD1222 administrations were followed by greater Spike-specific TCR breadth and depth. Females made up more of the donors, who were largely white British, and clonal diversity may have come out too low. In the spike-specific TCR repertoire, nearly half reportedly target unmutated variant regions.

V dropped 4 bases and J dropped 8 bases, with 16 bases sitting between them. The CDR3 covers 14 residues. Germline CDR1 is SGDLS and CDR2 is YYNGEE. The chain employs TRBV9 and TRBJ2-1; a weak D match, TRBD2 (5 bases). The material was peripheral blood, obtained on day 0 of AZD1222 vaccination. The sequence came from an adult in good health. The CDR3 region is CASSSLRARDEQFF. Here the CDR3 DNA reads TGTGCCAGCAGCTCACTGAGGGCTAGGGATGAGCAGTTCTTC.